A single sample is the source of the 10 T cell receptor beta chains below, sequenced in a study of T cell responses to AZD1222 COVID-19 vaccine. The protocol was immunoSEQ multiplex PCR, while the TCRdb copy is restricted to in-frame clones and leaves out a portion. The sample holds 120,000 to 150,000 clones, roughly 90% seen once. The sample here was peripheral blood, taken on day 0 of AZD1222 vaccination. The source of these receptors is an adult in good health.

This clone was detected a few times. The gene calls are TRBV7-9 and TRBJ2-1; 7 bases align to TRBD1. V dropped 7 bases and J dropped 6; count of bases not matched to a gene: 9. Germline V gene lookup returns CDR1 SEHNR and CDR2 FQNEAQ (reference sequence). The length of the CDR3 is 14 residues. CDR3 sequence reads: CASTERDSSNEQFF. CDR3 sequence (DNA): TGTGCCAGCACCGAAAGGGACAGTTCCAATGAGCAGTTCTTC.

This clone was detected only a few times. The chain carries TRBV4-2 and TRBJ1-3, with D possibly matching TRBD1 (5 bases). Germline V CDR1 and CDR2: LGHNA, YNFKEQ. This CDR3 spans 18 amino acids. The V gene lost 3 bases and the J gene lost 0 bases, with 18 bases spanning the gap. CDR3 region: CASSHSKRQSVSGNTIYF. The CDR3 bases are TGTGCCAGCAGCCACTCGAAGCGACAGTCAGTCTCTGGAAACACCATATATTTT.

This chain connects TRBV9 to TRBJ2-1; D is unresolved. Germline V gene data show CDR1 as SGDLS and CDR2 as YYNGEE. V was shortened by 2 bases and J by 3 bases, with 6 bases between the two germline ends. The CDR3 consists of 13 residues. Written as DNA, the CDR3 is TGTGCCAGCAGCGTTAGGGACTACAATGAGCAGTTCTTC. This translates into CASSVRDYNEQFF.

The chain is built from TRBV3-1 (or the pseudogene TRBV3-2) and TRBJ2-5, with D perhaps TRBD2 (6 bases). The germline gives CDR1 LGHDT, CDR2 YNNKEL (reference sequence). The CDR3 covers 11 residues. The V end was cut by 4 bases, the J end by 7 bases, with 7 bases between. CDR3 bases: TGTGCCAGCAGCCCCGGGGGGACCCAGTACTTC. Protein sequence: CASSPGGTQYF.

This clone was recorded once. The J gene is TRBJ2-5, the V gene TRBV6-5, with D uncertain. Germline assignment: CDR1 MNHEY and CDR2 SVGAGI. The ends were cut back, 5 bases at V and 3 bases at J, with 10 bases in the middle. This CDR3 region has 13 residues. CDR3 residues: CASSPPGEETQYF. The CDR3 DNA reads TGTGCCAGCAGTCCCCCCGGCGAAGAGACCCAGTACTTC.

V and J are TRBV11-2 and TRBJ2-2, with 7 nucleotides matching TRBD1. Germline assignment: CDR1 SGHAT and CDR2 FQNNGV. The CDR3 contains 15 residues. After removal of 8 bases from V and 7 bases from J, the junction contained 13 bases not matched to a gene. In DNA form, the CDR3 reads TGTGCCAGCGGATCAGGGGACAGATCGATCGGGGAGCTGTTTTTT. Translated, it gives CASGSGDRSIGELFF.

The chain joins TRBV10-2 to TRBJ1-5; D ambiguous. Deletions cut 2 bases from V and 0 bases from J, with 8 bases between. This CDR3 is 15 amino acids long. The germline gives CDR1 WSHSY, CDR2 SAAADI. The CDR3 coding sequence is TGCGCCAGCAGTGAGGGTGGAGGTAGCAATCAGCCCCAGCATTTT. It yields the protein CASSEGGGSNQPQHF.

V and J are TRBV2 and TRBJ1-5; D is unresolved. V lost 6 bases to trimming and J lost 3 bases, with 15 bases between them. The germline V gene has CDR1 SNHLY and CDR2 FYNNEI. The CDR3 consists of 15 residues. For the CDR3, the DNA is TGTGCCAGCAGGCTCGGACTAGACCCCAATCAGCCCCAGCATTTT. This encodes CASRLGLDPNQPQHF.

V gene TRBV3-1 (or the pseudogene TRBV3-2) combines with J gene TRBJ2-7, with 8 bases lining up with TRBD1. Losses at the gene ends were 3 bases for V and 5 bases for J; bases not matched to a gene: 6. The germline V gene has CDR1 LGHDT and CDR2 YNNKEL (reference sequence). The CDR3 has 14 amino acids. The CDR3 DNA is TGTGCCAGCAGCCATAACACGGACAGGGACGAGCAGTACTTC. This translates into CASSHNTDRDEQYF.

This clone was recorded once. This chain joins TRBV9 and TRBJ1-2, with 7 bases lining up with TRBD1. This CDR3 is built from 15 residues. The V gene's germline CDR1 is SGDLS and CDR2 YYNGEE. V trimming: 3 bases; J trimming: 6 bases; junction bases outside the gene matches: 11. The CDR3 here is CASSAPTTGKDGYTF. The CDR3 DNA follows: TGTGCCAGCAGCGCCCCCACGACAGGGAAGGATGGCTACACCTTC.